These 8 T cell receptor beta chains originate from one sample sequenced in a study of T cell responses to AZD1222 COVID-19 vaccine. TCRdb's table, derived via immunoSEQ multiplex PCR, lists solely in-frame clones and lacks some. The table shows around 130,000 clones, with 85% to 95% occurring only once. The sequences come from peripheral blood, collected on day 0 of AZD1222 vaccination. These TCRs come from an adult in good health.

The chain employs TRBV9 and TRBJ2-3; tentatively, D is TRBD1 (6 bases). The CDR3 is made up of 12 amino acids. Germline assignment: CDR1 SGDLS and CDR2 YYNGEE. Trimming pared 4 bases from V and 7 bases from J, leaving 10 bases between. CDR3 region: CASSPQGYTQYF. For the CDR3, the DNA is TGTGCCAGCAGCCCGCAGGGGTATACGCAGTATTTT.

The chain has TRBV7-6 and TRBJ1-1; D perhaps matches TRBD1 (5 bases). The germline CDR1 and CDR2 sequences are SGHVS and FNYEAQ. Trimming left V 4 bases short and J 5 bases short, with 8 bases between. The CDR3 sequence is 12 residues long. CDR3 sequence reads: CASSSRGTEAFF. The CDR3 DNA reads TGTGCCAGCAGCTCGAGGGGAACTGAAGCTTTCTTT.

The chain couples TRBV11-2 to TRBJ2-4; D is possibly TRBD2 (6 bases). Germline V gene lookup returns CDR1 SGHAT and CDR2 FQNNGV. The V end lost 5 bases, the J end lost 7 bases, and 12 bases lay between the germline ends. This CDR3 has 13 residues. CDR3 DNA sequence: TGTGCCAGCAGCCGCTCCGGAGGGAACATTCAGTACTTC. Amino acids: CASSRSGGNIQYF.

This clone was seen once. At one end, the junction sequence differs from germline, possibly due to a read error. This chain uses TRBV7-8 with TRBJ2-1, with D possibly matching TRBD1 (6 bases). CDR1 SGHVS and CDR2 FQNEAQ come from the germline V gene. The CDR3 is made up of 14 amino acids. CDR3 in amino acids: CASSLADITGQRIF. CDR3 DNA sequence: TGTGCCAGCAGCTTAGCCGACATTACAGGGCAAAGGATCTTC.

This clone was seen only once. V usage is TRBV9 and J usage is TRBJ2-1; either TRBD1 or TRBD2 may fit D (5 bases each). The CDR3 runs 16 residues. The germline V and J ends were trimmed by 4 bases and 4 bases, with 18 bases remaining between them. Germline V gene sequence: CDR1 SGDLS, CDR2 YYNGEE. This CDR3 reads CASSTEGYTKYNEQFF. The CDR3 DNA is TGTGCCAGCAGCACAGAGGGGTATACTAAGTACAATGAGCAGTTCTTC. The full variable domain, completed using reference TRBV9 and TRBJ2-1, is DSGVTQTPKHLITATGQRVTLRCSPRSGDLSVYWYQQSLDQGLQFLIQYYNGEERAKGNILERFSAQQFPDLHSELNLSSLELGDSALYFCASSTEGYTKYNEQFFGPGTRLTVL.

V and J are TRBV9 and TRBJ1-2; maybe TRBD1 (5 bases). The ends were cut back, 0 bases at V and 5 bases at J, with 14 bases in the middle. Looked up from germline, CDR1 is SGDLS and CDR2 is YYNGEE. The CDR3 runs 15 residues. DNA for the CDR3: TGTGCCAGCAGCGTAGCTACGGGGGAGCCGTATGGCTACACCTTC. Its protein product is CASSVATGEPYGYTF.

The chain couples TRBV28 to TRBJ2-7; possible D gene TRBD2, 6 bases. This CDR3 has 16 residues. V lost 2 bases, J lost 4 bases, and 18 bases lay in between. Germline CDR1 is MDHEN and CDR2 is SYDVKM. The CDR3 region has the DNA TGTGCCAGCAGTTTAGGGAATGCGGGGACCCTTTACGAGCAGTACTTC. This codes for CASSLGNAGTLYEQYF.

The V call is TRBV7-2, the J call TRBJ2-3; D not certain. CDR3 length equals 14 residues. The germline V gene has CDR1 SGHTA and CDR2 FQGNSA. V gave up 5 bases and J gave up 1 base, with 10 bases separating them. The chain's CDR3 is CASSPGLGTDTQYF. The CDR3 DNA follows: TGTGCCAGCAGCCCGGGCTTAGGCACAGATACGCAGTATTTT.